This T cell receptor beta chain comes out of a study of blood T cell repertoires in COVID-19. V dropped 2 bases and J dropped 7; count of bases not matched to a gene: 9. This CDR3 region has 16 residues. Germline assignment: CDR1 SGHRS and CDR2 YFSETQ. Clones were sequenced by immunoSEQ multiplex PCR, and TCRdb holds only the in-frame ones, with some missing. The sample holds around 250,000 clones, 86% seen once. The sequenced sample consisted of PBMCs or T cells enriched from blood (not recorded which). The TCR comes from a woman aged 50 to 65 who had recovered from COVID-19. The V and J genes are TRBV5-1 and TRBJ2-1, with TRBD2 matching over 10 bases. The CDR3 is CASSFMIGTSVNEQFF. The CDR3 nucleotides are TGCGCCAGCAGCTTCATGATCGGGACTAGCGTAAATGAGCAGTTCTTC.